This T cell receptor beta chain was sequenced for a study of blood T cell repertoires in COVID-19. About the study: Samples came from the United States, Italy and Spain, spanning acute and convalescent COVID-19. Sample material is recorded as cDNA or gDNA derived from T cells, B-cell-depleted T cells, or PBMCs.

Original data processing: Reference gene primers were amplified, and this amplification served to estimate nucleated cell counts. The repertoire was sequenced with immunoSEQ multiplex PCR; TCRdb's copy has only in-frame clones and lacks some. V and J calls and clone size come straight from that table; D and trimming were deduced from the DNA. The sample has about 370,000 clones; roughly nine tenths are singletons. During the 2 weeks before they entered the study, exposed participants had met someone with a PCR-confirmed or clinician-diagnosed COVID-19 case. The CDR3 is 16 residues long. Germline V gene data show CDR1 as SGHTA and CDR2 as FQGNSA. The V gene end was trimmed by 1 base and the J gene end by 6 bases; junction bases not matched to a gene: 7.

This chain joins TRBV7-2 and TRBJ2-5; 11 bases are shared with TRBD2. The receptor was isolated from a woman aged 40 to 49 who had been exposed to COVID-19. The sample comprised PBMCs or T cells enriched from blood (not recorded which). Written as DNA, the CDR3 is TGTGCCAGCAGCTTAGAGGCGACTAGCGGGGTAAAGACCCAGTACTTC. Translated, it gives CASSLEATSGVKTQYF.